Below are 8 T cell receptor beta chains sequenced from a single sample in a study of PD-L1 blockade in urothelial cancer. TCRdb keeps only in-frame clones here, not all; method: immunoSEQ multiplex PCR. The profile shows 35,000 to 45,000 clones, roughly 84% of them singletons. This sample's time point: peripheral blood 6 weeks after treatment start. The sequences come from PBMCs, collected around atezolizumab (anti-PD-L1) treatment. The receptor source for this set is a man between 35 and 55 years old with urothelial cancer.

CDR3 residues: CASSPWGESPYNEQFF. The CDR3 nucleotides are TGTGCCAGCAGCCCCTGGGGGGAGAGTCCCTACAATGAGCAGTTCTTC. This rearrangement joins TRBV7-9 to TRBJ2-1; weak D call: TRBD2 (6 bases). V was cut by 5 bases and J by 2 bases, with 16 bases left in between. From germline, CDR1 is SEHNR and CDR2 FQNEAQ (reference sequence). CDR3 length: 16 amino acids.

The rearrangement uses TRBV30 and TRBJ1-5, with a possible D match to TRBD1 (5 bases). This CDR3 has 13 residues. Trimming removed 1 base at V and 6 bases at J, with 10 bases between. Germline CDR1 and CDR2: GTSNPN and SVGIG (reference sequence). The CDR3 loop is CAWSGSGFQPQHF. As DNA, the CDR3 is TGTGCCTGGAGTGGGTCAGGGTTTCAGCCCCAGCATTTT.

This CDR3 reads CAGGQDLTDTQYF. The CDR3 DNA sequence: TGTGCCGGGGGACAGGACCTCACAGATACGCAGTATTTT. This chain connects TRBV6-1 to TRBJ2-3, with TRBD1 identical over 8 bases. Germline assignment: CDR1 MNHNS and CDR2 SASEGT. The CDR3 consists of 13 residues. With V trimmed by 11 bases and J by 2 bases, 6 bases remained unmatched.

The V gene is TRBV9, the J gene TRBJ2-1; 9 bases align to TRBD1. Trimming removed 3 bases from V and 4 bases from J; junction bases left unmatched: 11. CDR3 length: 17 amino acids. The germline V gene encodes CDR1 SGDLS and CDR2 YYNGEE. DNA for the CDR3: TGTGCCAGCAGCGCTCCAGCCGGGACAGGGATGTACAATGAGCAGTTCTTC. It yields the protein CASSAPAGTGMYNEQFF.

The chain joins TRBV7-2 to TRBJ2-7; TRBD1 agrees at 8 bases. The V and J ends lost 1 base and 4 bases, in that order; junction bases with no gene match: 6. The length of the CDR3 is 15 residues. Germline V CDR1 and CDR2: SGHTA, FQGNSA. The CDR3 sequence is CASSLVPGGQYEQYF. The DNA of the CDR3 is TGTGCCAGCAGCTTAGTTCCAGGGGGCCAGTACGAGCAGTACTTC.

The chain recombines TRBV14 with TRBJ2-7; 10 bases map to TRBD1. Germline V gene data show CDR1 as SGHDN and CDR2 as FVKESK. The CDR3 runs to 19 residues. J lost 4 bases, V lost 1 base, and 16 bases had no gene match. CDR3 amino acids: CASSQASGPYGQGEYEQYF. The CDR3, as DNA: TGTGCCAGCAGCCAAGCCTCCGGACCCTACGGACAGGGGGAGTACGAGCAGTACTTC.

This clone appeared a single time. The chain uses TRBV5-6 and TRBJ2-3, with 9 positions matching TRBD2. CDR1 SGHDT and CDR2 YYEEEE come from the germline V gene. The CDR3 totals 17 residues. Trimming at V came to 2 bases and at J to 3 bases, leaving 10 bases not matched to a gene. Here the CDR3 reads CASSFLSSGMVTDTQYF. DNA for the CDR3: TGTGCCAGCAGCTTCCTCTCTAGCGGGATGGTGACAGATACGCAGTATTTT.

This clone was seen a handful of times. CDR3 coding DNA: TGTGCCAGCAGCCCCCACCTAGCGGGAAAGGTGTCCGGTGAGCAGTTCTTC. Translated: CASSPHLAGKVSGEQFF. This sequence joins TRBV9 and TRBJ2-1, with 9 nucleotides matching TRBD2. The V segment lost 4 bases and the J segment 9 bases; nucleotides outside the gene matches: 17. Germline CDR1 and CDR2: SGDLS and YYNGEE. The CDR3 covers 17 residues. The variable domain in full, with the rest retrieved from reference TRBV9 and TRBJ2-1, is DSGVTQTPKHLITATGQRVTLRCSPRSGDLSVYWYQQSLDQGLQFLIQYYNGEERAKGNILERFSAQQFPDLHSELNLSSLELGDSALYFCASSPHLAGKVSGEQFFGPGTRLTVL.